What follows are 10 T cell receptor beta chains derived from one specimen sequenced in a study of cytomegalovirus exposure and HLA in healthy donors. The PCR made use of 60 Vbeta and 13 Jbeta primers. Clones were sequenced by immunoSEQ multiplex PCR, and TCRdb holds only the in-frame ones, with some missing. The sample records some 100,000 clones, roughly 77% being singletons. Sequencing used PBMCs. The source of these receptors is a woman aged 50 to 65 in good health and CMV-seropositive.

This chain joins TRBV27 and TRBJ1-5; 8 nucleotides agree with TRBD1. V trimming: 2 bases; J trimming: 0 bases; junction bases outside the gene matches: 6. This CDR3 comprises 17 residues. CDR1 and CDR2 from the germline V gene are MNHEY and SMNVEV (reference sequence). Here the CDR3 DNA reads TGTGCCAGCAGTTTAGGGTACAGGGGGATTAGCAATCAGCCCCAGCATTTT. It codes for CASSLGYRGISNQPQHF.

V usage is TRBV6-5 and J usage is TRBJ1-2; D unresolved. The V end was cut by 0 bases, the J end by 5 bases, with 13 bases between. Looked up from germline, CDR1 is MNHEY and CDR2 is SVGAGI. This CDR3 is built from 15 residues. CDR3 residues: CASSYSTGGGYGYTF. The CDR3 DNA reads as TGTGCCAGCAGTTACTCGACGGGAGGCGGGTATGGCTACACCTTC.

This clone has a handful of counts. The junction shows a germline mismatch at one end, possibly a read error. In nucleotides, the CDR3 is TGTGCCAGCTCGCCACAGGACAGGGCCATCCAAGAGACCCAGTACTTC. Protein product: CASSPQDRAIQETQYF. The chain carries TRBV18 and TRBJ2-5, with 8 bases matching TRBD1. This CDR3 is built from 16 residues. The V gene's germline CDR1 is KGHSH and CDR2 LQKENI.

The rearrangement links TRBV5-1 to TRBJ1-1; TRBD1 agrees at 11 bases. This CDR3 contains 13 residues. Germline CDR1 SGHRS, CDR2 YFSETQ. Trimming at V came to 4 bases and at J to 11 bases, leaving 7 bases not matched to a gene. The CDR3 sequence is CASSLGTGGSAFF. The CDR3 DNA reads as TGCGCCAGCAGCCTCGGGACAGGGGGAAGTGCTTTCTTT.

This sequence joins TRBV9 and TRBJ2-3, with 7 bases that match TRBD2. V lost 0 bases and J lost 0; bases outside the gene matches: 7. The CDR3 is 17 residues long. CDR1 is SGDLS, CDR2 YYNGEE, per germline. CDR3 coding DNA: TGTGCCAGCAGCGTAGACGCTCGGGGGGTCAGCACAGATACGCAGTATTTT. This gives the protein CASSVDARGVSTDTQYF. The variable domain in full, completed from reference TRBV9 and TRBJ2-3, reads DSGVTQTPKHLITATGQRVTLRCSPRSGDLSVYWYQQSLDQGLQFLIQYYNGEERAKGNILERFSAQQFPDLHSELNLSSLELGDSALYFCASSVDARGVSTDTQYFGPGTRLTVL.

A few counts support this clone. The chain carries TRBV13 and TRBJ2-3; the D gene is possibly TRBD2 (6 bases). Germline CDR1 and CDR2: PRHDT and FYEKMQ (reference sequence). V lost 5 bases to trimming and J lost 0 bases, with 15 bases between them. This CDR3 comprises 16 residues. The CDR3 nucleotides read TGTGCCAGCAGCCTGGGACTCTCGTATAGCACAGATACGCAGTATTTT. Translated: CASSLGLSYSTDTQYF.

As to this clone: A junction boundary mismatches the germline segment, possibly from a read error. The V gene is TRBV25-1, the J gene TRBJ1-4, with TRBD1 matching 8 bases. The CDR3 sequence is 15 residues long. Germline V lookup: CDR1 MGHDK, CDR2 SYGVNS. The CDR3: CASSPNRGDNEKMFF. CDR3 bases: TGTGCCAGCAGCCCGAACAGGGGGGATAATGAAAAAATGTTTTTT.

The rearrangement uses TRBV2 and TRBJ2-1; the D gene is possibly TRBD2 (6 bases). Germline V gives CDR1 SNHLY, CDR2 FYNNEI. This CDR3 is 15 amino acids long. V dropped 4 bases and J dropped 8 bases, with 18 bases sitting between them. The CDR3 nucleotides are TGTGCCAGCAGTGGGGCTCGGGGCGGGGTAGATGAGCAGTTCTTC. Its translation: CASSGARGGVDEQFF.

This rearrangement joins TRBV6-5 to TRBJ1-2; the match to TRBD1 covers 8 bases. CDR1 and CDR2 from the germline V gene are MNHEY and SVGAGI. The V gene end was trimmed by 3 bases and the J gene end by 0 bases; junction bases not matched to a gene: 6. CDR3 length: 16 residues. DNA of the CDR3: TGTGCCAGCAGTTATGGGACAGGCTTAACTAACTATGGCTACACCTTC. It yields the protein CASSYGTGLTNYGYTF.

The J gene is TRBJ2-6, the V gene TRBV10-1, with D possibly TRBD1 on 5 matching bases. V was pared by 0 bases and J by 2 bases, with 8 bases between. Germline V gene sequence: CDR1 WNHNN, CDR2 SYGVQD (reference sequence). The CDR3 loop spans 16 amino acids. The CDR3 sequence: CASSESTGTGANVLTF. CDR3 in DNA: TGCGCCAGCAGTGAGTCAACAGGCACTGGGGCCAACGTCCTGACTTTC.